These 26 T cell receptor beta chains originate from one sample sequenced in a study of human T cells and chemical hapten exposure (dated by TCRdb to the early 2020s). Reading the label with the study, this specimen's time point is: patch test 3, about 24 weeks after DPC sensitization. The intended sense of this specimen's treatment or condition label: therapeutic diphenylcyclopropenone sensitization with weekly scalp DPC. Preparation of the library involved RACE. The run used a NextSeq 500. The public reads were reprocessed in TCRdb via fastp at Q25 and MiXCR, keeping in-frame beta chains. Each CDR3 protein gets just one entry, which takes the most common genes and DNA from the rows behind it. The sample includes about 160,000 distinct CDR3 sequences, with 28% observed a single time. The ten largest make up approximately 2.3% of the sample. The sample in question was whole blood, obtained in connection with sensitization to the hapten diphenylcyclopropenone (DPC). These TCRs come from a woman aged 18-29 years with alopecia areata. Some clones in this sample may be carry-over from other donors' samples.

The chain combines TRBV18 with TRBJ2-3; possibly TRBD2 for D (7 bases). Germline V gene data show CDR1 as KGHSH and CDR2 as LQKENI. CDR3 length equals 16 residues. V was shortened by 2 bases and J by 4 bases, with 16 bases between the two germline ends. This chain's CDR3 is CASSPKFSGGADTQYF. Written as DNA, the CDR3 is TGTGCCAGCTCACCAAAATTTTCGGGGGGCGCAGATACGCAGTATTTT.

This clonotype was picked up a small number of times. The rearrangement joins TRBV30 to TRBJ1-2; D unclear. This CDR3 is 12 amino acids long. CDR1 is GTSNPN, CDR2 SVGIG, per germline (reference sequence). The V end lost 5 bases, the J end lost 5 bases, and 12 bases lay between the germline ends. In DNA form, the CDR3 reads TGTGCCTGGGGAGACCTAACTTATGGCTACACCTTC. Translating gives CAWGDLTYGYTF.

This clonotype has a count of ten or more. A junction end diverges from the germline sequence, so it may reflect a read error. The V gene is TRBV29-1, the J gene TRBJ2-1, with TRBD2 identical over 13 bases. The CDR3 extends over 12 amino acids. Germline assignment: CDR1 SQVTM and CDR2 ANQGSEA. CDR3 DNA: TGCAGCGTTTTCGGGACTAGCGGGGTCGTGATCTTC. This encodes CSVFGTSGVVIF.

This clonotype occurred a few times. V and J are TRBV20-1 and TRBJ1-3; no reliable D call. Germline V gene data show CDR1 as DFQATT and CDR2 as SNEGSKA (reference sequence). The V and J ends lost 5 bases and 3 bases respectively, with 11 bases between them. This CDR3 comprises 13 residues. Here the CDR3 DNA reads TGCAGTGCTTACTTCGGCGGTGGAAACACCATATATTTT. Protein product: CSAYFGGGNTIYF.

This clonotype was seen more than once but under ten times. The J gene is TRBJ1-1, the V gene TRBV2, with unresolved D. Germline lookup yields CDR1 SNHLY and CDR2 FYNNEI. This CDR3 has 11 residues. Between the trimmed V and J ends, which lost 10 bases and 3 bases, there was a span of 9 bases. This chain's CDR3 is CANTEDTEAFF. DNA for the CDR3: TGTGCCAACACAGAGGACACTGAAGCTTTCTTT.

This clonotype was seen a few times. CDR3 residues: CASSDSSGTYSNQPQHF. CDR3 nucleotides: TGTGCCAGCAGTGATTCCTCCGGGACATATAGCAATCAGCCCCAGCATTTT. The chain links TRBV25-1 to TRBJ1-5; tentative D call: TRBD1 (6 bases). The V gene's germline CDR1 is MGHDK and CDR2 SYGVNS. Trimming removed 3 bases from V and 0 bases from J, with 15 bases in between. This CDR3 comprises 17 residues.

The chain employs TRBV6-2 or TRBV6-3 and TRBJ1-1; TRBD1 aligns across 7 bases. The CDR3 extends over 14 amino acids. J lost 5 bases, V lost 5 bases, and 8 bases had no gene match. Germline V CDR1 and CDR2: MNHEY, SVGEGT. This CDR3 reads CASSRRQGGTEAFF. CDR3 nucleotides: TGTGCCAGCAGTCGGAGACAGGGTGGGACTGAAGCTTTCTTT.

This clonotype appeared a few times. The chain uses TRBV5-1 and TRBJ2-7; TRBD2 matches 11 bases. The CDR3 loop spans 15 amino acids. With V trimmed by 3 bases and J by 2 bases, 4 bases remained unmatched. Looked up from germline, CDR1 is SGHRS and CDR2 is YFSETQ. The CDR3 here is CASSSGLAVTYEQYF. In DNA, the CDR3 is TGCGCCAGCAGCTCGGGACTAGCGGTAACCTACGAGCAGTACTTC.

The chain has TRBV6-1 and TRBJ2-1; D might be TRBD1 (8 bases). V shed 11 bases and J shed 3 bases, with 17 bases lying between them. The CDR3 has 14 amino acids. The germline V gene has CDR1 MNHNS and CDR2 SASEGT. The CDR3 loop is CAYRGGLNYNEQFF. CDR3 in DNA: TGTGCCTACAGGGGGGGCCTAAACTACAATGAGCAGTTCTTC.

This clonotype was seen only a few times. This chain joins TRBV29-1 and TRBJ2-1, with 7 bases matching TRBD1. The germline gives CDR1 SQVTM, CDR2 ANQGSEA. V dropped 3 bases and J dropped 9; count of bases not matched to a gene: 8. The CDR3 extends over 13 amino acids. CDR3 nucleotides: TGCAGCGTTGACCCAGGGGGAGATGGTGAGCAGTTCTTC. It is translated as CSVDPGGDGEQFF.

CDR3 bases: TGCAGTGCCCACCAGGACCCCATTATAGAGACCCAGTACTTC. Protein: CSAHQDPIIETQYF. The chain employs TRBV20-1 and TRBJ2-5, with D uncertain. CDR3 size: 14 residues. V lost 6 bases and J lost 4, with 18 bases in between. Germline V CDR1 and CDR2: DFQATT, SNEGSKA (reference sequence).

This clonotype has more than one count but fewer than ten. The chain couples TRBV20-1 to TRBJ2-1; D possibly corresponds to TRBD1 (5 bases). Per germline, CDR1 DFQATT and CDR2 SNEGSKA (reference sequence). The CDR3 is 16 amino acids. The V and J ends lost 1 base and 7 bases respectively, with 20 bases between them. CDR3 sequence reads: CSARGWDRGRRNEQFF. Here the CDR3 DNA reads TGCAGTGCTAGAGGTTGGGATAGGGGAAGGAGAAATGAGCAGTTCTTC.

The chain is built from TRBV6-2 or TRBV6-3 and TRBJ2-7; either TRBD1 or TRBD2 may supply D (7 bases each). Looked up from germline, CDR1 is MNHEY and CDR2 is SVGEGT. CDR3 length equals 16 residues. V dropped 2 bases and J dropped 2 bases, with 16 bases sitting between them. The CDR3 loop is CASSYGRGPKPYEQYF. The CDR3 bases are TGTGCCAGCAGTTACGGGAGGGGGCCGAAACCCTACGAGCAGTACTTC.

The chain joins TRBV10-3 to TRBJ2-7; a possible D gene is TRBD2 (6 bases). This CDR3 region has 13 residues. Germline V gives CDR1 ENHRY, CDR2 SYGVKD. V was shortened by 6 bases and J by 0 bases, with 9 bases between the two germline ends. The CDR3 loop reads CAISGGISYEQYF. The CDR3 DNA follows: TGTGCCATCAGCGGAGGGATCTCCTACGAGCAGTACTTC.

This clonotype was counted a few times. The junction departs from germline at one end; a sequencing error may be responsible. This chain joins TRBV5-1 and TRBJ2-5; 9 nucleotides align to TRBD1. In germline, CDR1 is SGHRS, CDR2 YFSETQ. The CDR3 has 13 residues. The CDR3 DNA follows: TGCGCCAGCAGCCTTTTCACCGGGACAGGGTTTTTCTTC. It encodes CASSLFTGTGFFF.

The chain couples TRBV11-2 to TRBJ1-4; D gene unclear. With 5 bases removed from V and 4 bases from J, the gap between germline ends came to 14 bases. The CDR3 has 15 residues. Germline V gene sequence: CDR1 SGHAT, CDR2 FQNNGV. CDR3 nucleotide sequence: TGTGCCAGCAGCCCCCAACAAGGTGGTAATGAAAAACTGTTTTTT. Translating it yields CASSPQQGGNEKLFF.

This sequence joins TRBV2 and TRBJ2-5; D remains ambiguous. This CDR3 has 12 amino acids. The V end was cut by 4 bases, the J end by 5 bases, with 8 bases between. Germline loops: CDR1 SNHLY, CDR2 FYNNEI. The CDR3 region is CASSVGLETQYF. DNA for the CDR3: TGTGCCAGCAGTGTGGGCTTGGAGACCCAGTACTTC.

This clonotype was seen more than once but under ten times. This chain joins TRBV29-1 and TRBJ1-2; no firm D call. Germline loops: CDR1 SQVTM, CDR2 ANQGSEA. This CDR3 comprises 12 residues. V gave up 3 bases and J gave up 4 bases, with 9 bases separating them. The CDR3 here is CSVEGNGYGYTF. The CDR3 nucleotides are TGCAGCGTTGAGGGGAACGGCTATGGCTACACCTTC.

For the CDR3, the DNA is TGCGCCAGCAGCCAGGAGACTCAGGGGCCGAGCAATCAGCCCCAGCATTTT. Amino acids: CASSQETQGPSNQPQHF. The chain is built from TRBV4-1 and TRBJ1-5; D may be TRBD1 (6 bases). Trimming left V 3 bases short and J 1 base short, with 16 bases between. The CDR3 is 17 amino acids. Germline CDR1 and CDR2: MGHRA and YSYEKL.

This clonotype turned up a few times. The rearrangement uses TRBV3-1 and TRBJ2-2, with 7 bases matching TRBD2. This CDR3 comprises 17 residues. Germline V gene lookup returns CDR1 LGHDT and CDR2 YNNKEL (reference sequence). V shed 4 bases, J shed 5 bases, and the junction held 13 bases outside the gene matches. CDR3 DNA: TGTGCCAGCAGCCTATGGATAACGGGAGGACGAACCGGGGAGCTGTTTTTT. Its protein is CASSLWITGGRTGELFF. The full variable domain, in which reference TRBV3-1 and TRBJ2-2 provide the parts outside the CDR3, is DTAVSQTPKYLVTQMGNDKSIKCEQNLGHDTMYWYKQDSKKFLKIMFSYNNKELIINETVPNRFSPKSPDKAHLNLHINSLELGDSAVYFCASSLWITGGRTGELFFGEGSRLTVL.

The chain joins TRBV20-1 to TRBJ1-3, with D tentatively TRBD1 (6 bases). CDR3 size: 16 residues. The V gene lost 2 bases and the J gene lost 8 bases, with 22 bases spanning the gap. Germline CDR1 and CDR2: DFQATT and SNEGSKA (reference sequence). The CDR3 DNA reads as TGCAGTGCTAGACCGGCGACCCAGACAGGATTAGACACCATATATTTT. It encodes CSARPATQTGLDTIYF.

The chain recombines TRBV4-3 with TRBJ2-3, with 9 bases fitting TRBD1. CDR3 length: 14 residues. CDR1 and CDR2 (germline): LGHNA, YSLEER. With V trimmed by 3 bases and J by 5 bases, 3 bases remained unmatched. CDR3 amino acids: CASSQGQGVDTQYF. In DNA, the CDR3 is TGCGCCAGCAGCCAGGGACAGGGAGTAGATACGCAGTATTTT.

CDR3 nucleotides: TGTGCCAGCAAGGGCAGATACACAGATACGCAGTATTTT. It is translated as CASKGRYTDTQYF. The chain is built from TRBV6-5 and TRBJ2-3; D is ambiguous. Per germline, CDR1 MNHEY and CDR2 SVGAGI. V was pared by 7 bases and J by 2 bases, with 10 bases between. The CDR3 totals 13 residues.

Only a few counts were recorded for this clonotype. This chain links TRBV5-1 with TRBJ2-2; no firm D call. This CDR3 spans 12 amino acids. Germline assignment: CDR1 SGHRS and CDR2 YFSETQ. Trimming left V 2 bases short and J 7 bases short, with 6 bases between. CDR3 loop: CASSFTRGELFF. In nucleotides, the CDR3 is TGCGCCAGCAGCTTTACCCGCGGGGAGCTGTTTTTT.

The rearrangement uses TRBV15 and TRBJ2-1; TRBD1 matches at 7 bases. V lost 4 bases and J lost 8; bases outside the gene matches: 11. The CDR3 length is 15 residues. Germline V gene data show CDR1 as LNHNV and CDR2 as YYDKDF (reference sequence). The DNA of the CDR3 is TGTGCCACCAGCAAGCCAGGGGGTTTGGGCGATGAGCAGTTCTTC. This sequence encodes CATSKPGGLGDEQFF.

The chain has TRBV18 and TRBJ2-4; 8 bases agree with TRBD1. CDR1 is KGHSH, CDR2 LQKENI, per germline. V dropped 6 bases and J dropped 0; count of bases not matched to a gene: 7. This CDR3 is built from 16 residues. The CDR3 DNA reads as TGTGCCAGCTCGCGACAGGGGCCTCTAGCCAAAAACATTCAGTACTTC. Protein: CASSRQGPLAKNIQYF.